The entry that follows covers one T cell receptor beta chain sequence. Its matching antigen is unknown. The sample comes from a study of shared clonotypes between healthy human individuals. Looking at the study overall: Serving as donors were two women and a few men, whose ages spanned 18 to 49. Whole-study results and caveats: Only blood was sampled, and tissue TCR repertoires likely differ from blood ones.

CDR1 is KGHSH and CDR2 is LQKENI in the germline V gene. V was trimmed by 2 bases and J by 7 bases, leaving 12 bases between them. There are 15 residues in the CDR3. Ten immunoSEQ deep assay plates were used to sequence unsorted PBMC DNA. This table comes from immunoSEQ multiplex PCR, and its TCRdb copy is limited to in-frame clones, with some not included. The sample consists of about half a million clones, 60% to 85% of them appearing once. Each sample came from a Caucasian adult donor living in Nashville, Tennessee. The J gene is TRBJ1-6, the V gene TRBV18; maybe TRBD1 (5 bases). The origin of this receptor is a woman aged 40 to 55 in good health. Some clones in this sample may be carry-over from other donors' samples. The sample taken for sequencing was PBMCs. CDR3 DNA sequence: TGTGCCAGCTCACCAGGGGGGGGTGTGAATTCACCCCTCCACTTT. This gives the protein CASSPGGGVNSPLHF.